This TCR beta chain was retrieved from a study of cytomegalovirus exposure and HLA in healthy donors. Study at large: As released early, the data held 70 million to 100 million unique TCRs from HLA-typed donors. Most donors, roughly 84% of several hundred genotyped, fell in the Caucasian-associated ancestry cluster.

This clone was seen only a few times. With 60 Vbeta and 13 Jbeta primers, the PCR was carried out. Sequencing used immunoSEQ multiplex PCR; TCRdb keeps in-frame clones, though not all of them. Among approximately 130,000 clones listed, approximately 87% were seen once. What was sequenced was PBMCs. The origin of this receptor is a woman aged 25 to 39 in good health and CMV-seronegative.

CDR3 in DNA: TGTGCCAGCAGCCCGAACTCGGGACTTCAGCGAGCCGGGGAGCTGTTTTTT. It encodes CASSPNSGLQRAGELFF. The chain is built from TRBV7-6 and TRBJ2-2; D may be TRBD2 (6 bases). Germline CDR1 and CDR2: SGHVS and FNYEAQ. The CDR3 length is 17 residues. Trimming pared 5 bases from V and 6 bases from J, leaving 22 bases between.